Shown below are 30 T cell receptor beta chains from a single sample sequenced in a study of blood T cell repertoires in COVID-19. This table comes from immunoSEQ multiplex PCR, and its TCRdb copy is limited to in-frame clones, with some not included. This repertoire shows approximately 39,000 clones, over 80% found once; its top ten account for nearly 25%. The specimen was peripheral blood. These receptors originate from a man aged 50-60 years with active or convalescent COVID-19.

This chain joins TRBV13 and TRBJ2-2; TRBD1 aligns across 10 bases. Germline CDR1 PRHDT, CDR2 FYEKMQ (reference sequence). V shed 5 bases, J shed 3 bases, and the junction held 6 bases outside the gene matches. The CDR3 is 16 residues long. The CDR3 DNA is TGTGCCAGCAGCCCCTCGGACAGGGGGGACACCGGGGAGCTGTTTTTT. This sequence encodes CASSPSDRGDTGELFF.

The CDR3 reads CASSHLGENYGYTF. CDR3 sequence (DNA): TGTGCCAGCAGCCACTTAGGGGAAAACTATGGCTACACCTTC. The chain is built from TRBV3-1 (or the pseudogene TRBV3-2) and TRBJ1-2; D is perhaps TRBD1 (5 bases). Trimming left V 3 bases short and J 2 bases short, with 10 bases between. Germline V gene data show CDR1 as LGHDT and CDR2 as YNNKEL (reference sequence). The CDR3 sequence is 14 residues long.

The chain recombines TRBV6-2 or TRBV6-3 with TRBJ2-7, with no clear D. In germline, CDR1 is MNHEY, CDR2 SVGEGT. The CDR3 spans 12 residues. V was trimmed by 2 bases and J by 2 bases, leaving 4 bases between them. CDR3 region: CASSYPPYEQYV. CDR3 DNA sequence: TGTGCCAGCAGTTACCCTCCCTACGAGCAGTACGTC.

In this sample, this clone turned up once. The chain joins TRBV2 to TRBJ2-4, with a tentative D call TRBD2 (7 bases). Germline-derived CDR1 and CDR2 are SNHLY and FYNNEI. The CDR3 length is 15 residues. Trimming took 7 bases from V and 4 from J, leaving 17 bases between them. The DNA for the CDR3 is TGTGCCAGCACCAAAGAGGGGGGGGCGAAAAACATTCAGTACTTC. This sequence encodes CASTKEGGAKNIQYF. The full variable domain, its missing parts supplied by reference TRBV2 and TRBJ2-4, is EPEVTQTPSHQVTQMGQEVILRCVPISNHLYFYWYRQILGQKVEFLVSFYNNEISEKSEIFDDQFSVERPDGSNFTLKIRSTKLEDSAMYFCASTKEGGAKNIQYFGAGTRLSVL.

By share of the sample, this clone is medium-sized. The chain has TRBV5-1 and TRBJ2-3, with 8 bases matching TRBD2. The CDR3 contains 15 residues. Per the germline V gene, CDR1 is SGHRS and CDR2 is YFSETQ. The ends lost 7 bases at V and 0 bases at J; junction bases unmatched: 7. The CDR3: CASRGLAYSTDTQYF. CDR3 coding DNA: TGCGCCAGCCGTGGACTAGCCTATAGCACAGATACGCAGTATTTT.

The V gene is TRBV4-1, the J gene TRBJ2-7; a weak D match, TRBD2 (5 bases). Trimming took off 4 bases at V and 7 bases at J, with 17 bases between the two ends. Germline CDR1 MGHRA, CDR2 YSYEKL. The CDR3 covers 14 residues. Here the CDR3 DNA reads TGCGCCAGCAGCCGGGAGTTCCCGAGTCGGGAGCAGTACGTC. Protein product: CASSREFPSREQYV.

The rearrangement links TRBV12-3 or TRBV12-4 to TRBJ1-1, with a tentative D call TRBD1 (6 bases). V was pared by 7 bases and J by 1 base, with 10 bases between. The CDR3 contains 13 residues. In DNA form, the CDR3 reads TGTGCCAGCAACCACAGGGAGAACACTGAAGCTTTCTTT. It yields the protein CASNHRENTEAFF.

The chain combines TRBV15 with TRBJ2-5, with TRBD1 matching over 7 bases. CDR3 length: 15 residues. Germline CDR1 and CDR2: LNHNV and YYDKDF (reference sequence). V lost 2 bases and J lost 2; bases outside the gene matches: 5. The CDR3 reads CATSRRTRGQETQYF. The CDR3 DNA sequence: TGTGCCACCAGCAGAAGAACCAGGGGGCAAGAGACCCAGTACTTC.

The chain couples TRBV9 to TRBJ2-5; possible D gene TRBD1, 5 bases. CDR1 and CDR2 from the germline V gene are SGDLS and YYNGEE. This CDR3 has 13 amino acids. V lost 0 bases and J lost 7, with 10 bases in between. The CDR3 protein is CASSVDRQSTQYF. CDR3 DNA: TGTGCCAGCAGCGTAGACAGACAGTCGACCCAGTACTTC.

The chain recombines TRBV19 with TRBJ2-1, with 9 bases aligning to TRBD2. This CDR3 region has 15 residues. Losses at the gene ends were 7 bases for V and 4 bases for J; bases not matched to a gene: 8. Germline-derived CDR1 and CDR2 are LNHDA and SQIVND (reference sequence). The CDR3 sequence: CASTHLAGSYNEQFF. The CDR3 DNA follows: TGTGCCAGTACTCACCTAGCGGGGAGTTACAATGAGCAGTTCTTC.

This clone was detected only once. This rearrangement joins TRBV5-1 to TRBJ1-4; D remains ambiguous. CDR1 and CDR2 (germline): SGHRS, YFSETQ. V was shortened by 4 bases and J by 3 bases, with 10 bases between the two germline ends. The CDR3 length is 14 residues. The CDR3 sequence is CASSVDGANEKLFF. CDR3 nucleotide sequence: TGCGCCAGCAGCGTGGACGGAGCTAATGAAAAACTGTTTTTT.

The genes are TRBV24-1 and TRBJ2-7, with D tentatively TRBD1 (6 bases). Trimming cost V 6 bases and J 5 bases, with 40 bases left between them. Germline-derived CDR1 and CDR2 are KGHDR and SFDVKD. The CDR3 is 22 amino acids. CDR3: CATSSRKSARRKQGRCANEQYV. The CDR3 nucleotides read TGTGCCACCAGTTCCCGCAAAAGCGCCCGCCGCAAACAGGGTAGGTGTGCCAACGAGCAGTACGTC.

This chain links TRBV9 with TRBJ1-4; 7 positions agree with TRBD1. Germline V gives CDR1 SGDLS, CDR2 YYNGEE. The CDR3 sequence is 15 residues long. Trimming at V came to 3 bases and at J to 5 bases, leaving 7 bases not matched to a gene. The CDR3 DNA follows: TGTGCCAGCAGCGGTAAGGGGGCCCAGAATGAAAAACTGTTTTTT. Encoded protein: CASSGKGAQNEKLFF.

This clone was seen once. V gene TRBV5-6 combines with J gene TRBJ2-5; 7 nucleotides align to TRBD2. Germline loops: CDR1 SGHDT, CDR2 YYEEEE. The CDR3 extends over 14 amino acids. V shed 0 bases and J 6 bases; nucleotides not matched to a gene: 5. CDR3: CASSLGSSGQTQYF. CDR3 nucleotide sequence: TGTGCCAGCAGCTTGGGGTCTAGCGGTCAGACCCAGTACTTC.

This chain joins TRBV6-5 and TRBJ1-5; tentatively, D is TRBD1 (5 bases). The germline V and J ends were trimmed by 6 bases and 1 base, with 13 bases remaining between them. The CDR3 is 15 amino acids. CDR1 is MNHEY and CDR2 is SVGAGI in the germline V gene. CDR3 region: CASRRDPRSNQPQHF. Written as DNA, the CDR3 is TGTGCCAGCAGGCGGGACCCCAGGAGCAATCAGCCCCAGCATTTT.

CDR3 bases: TGTGCCTGGAGTGTACCTCCTACTAACACAGATACGCAGTATTTT. It specifies CAWSVPPTNTDTQYF. The chain links TRBV30 to TRBJ2-3; D remains ambiguous. Trimming took 0 bases from V and 2 from J, leaving 12 bases between them. The CDR3 sequence is 15 residues long. Germline assignment: CDR1 GTSNPN and CDR2 SVGIG (reference sequence).

This clone showed up just once. CDR3 nucleotide sequence: TGTGCCAGTACCTCCAGCAGGCGGGAGAACACTGAAGCTTTCTTT. Protein product: CASTSSRRENTEAFF. The gene calls are TRBV19 and TRBJ1-1, with D unclear. Germline V gene sequence: CDR1 LNHDA, CDR2 SQIVND (reference sequence). V was trimmed by 7 bases and J by 1 base, leaving 16 bases between them. The CDR3 contains 15 residues.

The J gene is TRBJ2-1, the V gene TRBV4-1, with TRBD2 identical over 14 bases. This CDR3 is 17 amino acids long. The V gene end was trimmed by 4 bases and the J gene end by 4 bases; junction bases not matched to a gene: 6. Germline loops: CDR1 MGHRA, CDR2 YSYEKL. CDR3: CASSPRLAGGGYNEQFF. In nucleotides, the CDR3 is TGCGCCAGCAGCCCCAGACTAGCGGGAGGGGGGTACAATGAGCAGTTCTTC.

J is TRBJ1-3 and V is TRBV7-8; D not resolved. This CDR3 has 13 residues. Germline assignment: CDR1 SGHVS and CDR2 FQNEAQ. V lost 8 bases, J lost 4 bases, and 12 bases lay in between. The CDR3 loop is CASRGGQGNTIYF. In nucleotides, the CDR3 is TGTGCCAGCCGCGGAGGGCAGGGAAACACCATATATTTT.

The chain couples TRBV4-1 to TRBJ2-7; 8 bases line up with TRBD2. Germline V gene lookup returns CDR1 MGHRA and CDR2 YSYEKL. With V trimmed by 4 bases and J by 0 bases, 5 bases remained unmatched. The length of the CDR3 is 15 residues. The CDR3 DNA reads as TGCGCCAGCAGCCCCCGCGGGAGGAGCTCCTACGAGCAGTACTTC. As protein: CASSPRGRSSYEQYF.

The chain links TRBV5-1 to TRBJ2-1, with D maybe TRBD1 (5 bases). Trimming pared 2 bases from V and 0 bases from J, leaving 9 bases between. This CDR3 comprises 15 residues. Germline CDR1 is SGHRS and CDR2 is YFSETQ. The CDR3 protein is CASSLEDSSYNEQFF. The CDR3 DNA reads TGCGCCAGCAGCTTAGAAGACAGCTCCTACAATGAGCAGTTCTTC. The full variable domain, completed using reference TRBV5-1 and TRBJ2-1, is KAGVTQTPRYLIKTRGQQVTLSCSPISGHRSVSWYQQTPGQGLQFLFEYFSETQRNKGNFPGRFSGRQFSNSRSEMNVSTLELGDSALYLCASSLEDSSYNEQFFGPGTRLTVL.

This clone has a single count. Here the CDR3 reads CASSELGEQFF. CDR3 DNA: TGTGCCAGCAGTGAACTCGGGGAGCAGTTCTTC. V is TRBV6-1 and J is TRBJ2-1; D gene unclear. Looked up from germline, CDR1 is MNHNS and CDR2 is SASEGT. CDR3 length equals 11 residues. V was pared by 2 bases and J by 10 bases, with 6 bases between.

The chain couples TRBV5-1 to TRBJ2-1; TRBD2 matches at 9 bases. This CDR3 has 17 amino acids. Germline loops: CDR1 SGHRS, CDR2 YFSETQ. The ends lost 0 bases at V and 0 bases at J; junction bases unmatched: 4. The CDR3 coding sequence is TGCGCCAGCAGCTTGGGTGGGACTAGCATCTCCTACAATGAGCAGTTCTTC. Amino acid sequence: CASSLGGTSISYNEQFF.

This chain connects TRBV3-1 (or the pseudogene TRBV3-2) to TRBJ2-7, with D possibly TRBD1 on 6 matching bases. Germline CDR1 and CDR2: LGHDT and YNNKEL (reference sequence). This CDR3 spans 13 amino acids. V was trimmed by 2 bases and J by 4 bases, leaving 9 bases between them. DNA for the CDR3: TGTGCCAGCAGCCAAACAGGGAAATACGAGCAGTACGTC. Residues: CASSQTGKYEQYV.

The rearrangement joins TRBV7-8 to TRBJ2-1; D might be TRBD2 (6 bases). Trimming took 5 bases from V and 2 from J, leaving 13 bases between them. The CDR3 totals 15 residues. Germline CDR1 and CDR2: SGHVS and FQNEAQ. DNA of the CDR3: TGTGCCAGCAGCCGAGGAGGGCCAGCCTACAATGAGCAGTTCTTC. This encodes CASSRGGPAYNEQFF.

The V and J genes are TRBV18 and TRBJ1-3; 7 positions agree with TRBD1. CDR3 length: 17 amino acids. Germline CDR1 is KGHSH and CDR2 is LQKENI. J lost 3 bases, V lost 0 bases, and 8 bases had no gene match. CDR3 region: CASSPPVPYRGGNTIYF. CDR3 in DNA: TGTGCCAGCTCACCACCGGTCCCGTACAGGGGTGGAAACACCATATATTTT.

This chain links TRBV28 with TRBJ2-7, with 9 nucleotides matching TRBD1. CDR1 and CDR2 (germline): MDHEN, SYDVKM. This CDR3 is built from 14 residues. Trimming removed 6 bases from V and 1 base from J; junction bases left unmatched: 4. The CDR3 is CASSSGTGSYEQYF. CDR3 coding DNA: TGTGCCAGCAGCTCCGGGACAGGGTCCTACGAGCAGTACTTC.

J is TRBJ1-4 and V is TRBV15, with D maybe TRBD1 (6 bases). The V and J ends lost 3 bases and 14 bases respectively, with 22 bases between them. Germline V CDR1 and CDR2: LNHNV, YYDKDF (reference sequence). The CDR3 has 15 residues. The DNA of the CDR3 is TGTGCCACCAGCAGGAGGGACACAACCGGCGGGAGGCTGTTTTTT. This translates into CATSRRDTTGGRLFF.

On this clone: At one end the junction does not follow the germline gene, possibly because of a read error. The rearrangement joins TRBV2 to TRBJ1-4; TRBD1 is a possible D gene (5 bases). CDR1 is SNHLY and CDR2 is FYNNEI in the germline V gene. The CDR3 extends over 12 amino acids. For the CDR3, the DNA is TGTGCCAGCAGTTATCTGGCAGGGTTAGCCTCCTTT. Translated: CASSYLAGLASF.

The chain couples TRBV9 to TRBJ1-3; D possibly corresponds to TRBD1 (6 bases). The germline V and J ends were trimmed by 4 bases and 0 bases, with 11 bases remaining between them. CDR3 length equals 15 residues. Germline loops: CDR1 SGDLS, CDR2 YYNGEE. This CDR3 reads CASSPGQNSGNTIYF. The CDR3 nucleotides read TGTGCCAGCAGCCCCGGACAGAACTCTGGAAACACCATATATTTT. Full variable domain (missing parts from reference TRBV9 and TRBJ1-3): DSGVTQTPKHLITATGQRVTLRCSPRSGDLSVYWYQQSLDQGLQFLIQYYNGEERAKGNILERFSAQQFPDLHSELNLSSLELGDSALYFCASSPGQNSGNTIYFGEGSWLTVV.